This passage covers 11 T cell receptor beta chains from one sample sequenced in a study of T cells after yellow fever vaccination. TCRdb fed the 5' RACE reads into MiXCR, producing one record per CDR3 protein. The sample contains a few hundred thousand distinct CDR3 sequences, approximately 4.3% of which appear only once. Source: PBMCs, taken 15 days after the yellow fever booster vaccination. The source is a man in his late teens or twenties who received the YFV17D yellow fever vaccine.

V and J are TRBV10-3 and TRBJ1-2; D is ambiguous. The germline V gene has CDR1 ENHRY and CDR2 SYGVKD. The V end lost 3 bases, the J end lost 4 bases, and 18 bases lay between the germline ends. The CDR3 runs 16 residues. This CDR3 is CAISEPSANLPYGYTF. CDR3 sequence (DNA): TGTGCCATCAGTGAACCCTCGGCCAACTTGCCCTATGGCTACACCTTC.

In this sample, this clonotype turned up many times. The CDR3 protein is CASSLVRQATYNEQFF. CDR3 nucleotide sequence: TGTGCCAGCAGCTTAGTTAGGCAGGCCACCTACAATGAGCAGTTCTTC. V and J are TRBV7-2 and TRBJ2-1; D uncertain. The CDR3 runs to 16 residues. Trimming pared 1 base from V and 2 bases from J, leaving 12 bases between. Per germline, CDR1 SGHTA and CDR2 FQGNSA.

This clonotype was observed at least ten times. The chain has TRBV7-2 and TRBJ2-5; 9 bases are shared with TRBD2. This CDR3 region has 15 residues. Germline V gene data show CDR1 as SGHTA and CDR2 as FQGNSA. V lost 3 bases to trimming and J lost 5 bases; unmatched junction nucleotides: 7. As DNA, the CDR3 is TGTGCCAGCAGCTTCCAGCGGGGGGACGGGGAGACCCAGTACTTC. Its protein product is CASSFQRGDGETQYF.

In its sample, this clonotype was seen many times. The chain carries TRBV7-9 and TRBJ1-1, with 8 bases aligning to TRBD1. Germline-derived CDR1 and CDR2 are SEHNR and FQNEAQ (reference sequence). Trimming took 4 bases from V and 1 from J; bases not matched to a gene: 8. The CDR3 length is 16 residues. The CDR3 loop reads CASSSDRAGPNTEAFF. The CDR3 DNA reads TGTGCCAGCAGCTCGGACAGGGCAGGGCCGAACACTGAAGCTTTCTTT.

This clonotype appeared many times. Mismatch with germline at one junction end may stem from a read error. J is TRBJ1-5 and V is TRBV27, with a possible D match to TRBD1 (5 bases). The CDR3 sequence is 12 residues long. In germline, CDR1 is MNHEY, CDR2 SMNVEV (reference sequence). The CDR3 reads CASSLSGGPQHF. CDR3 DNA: TGTGCCAGCAGTCTATCGGGGGGGCCCCAGCATTTT.

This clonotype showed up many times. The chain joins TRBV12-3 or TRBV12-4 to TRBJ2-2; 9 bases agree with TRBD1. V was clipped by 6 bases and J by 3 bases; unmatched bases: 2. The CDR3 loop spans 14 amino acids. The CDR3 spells CASRRDRDTGELFF. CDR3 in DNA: TGTGCCAGCAGACGGGACAGGGACACCGGGGAGCTGTTTTTT.

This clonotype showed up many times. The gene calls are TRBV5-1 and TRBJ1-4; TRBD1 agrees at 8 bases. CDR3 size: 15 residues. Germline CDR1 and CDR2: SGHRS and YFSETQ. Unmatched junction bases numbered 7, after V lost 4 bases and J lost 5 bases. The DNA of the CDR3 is TGCGCCAGCAGCGGGGGACAGGACCGCAATGAAAAACTGTTTTTT. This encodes CASSGGQDRNEKLFF.

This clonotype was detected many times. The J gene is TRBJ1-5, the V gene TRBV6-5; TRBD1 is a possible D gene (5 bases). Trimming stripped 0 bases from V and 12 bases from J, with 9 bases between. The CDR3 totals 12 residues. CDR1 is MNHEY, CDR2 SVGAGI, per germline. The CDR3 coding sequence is TGTGCCAGCAGTTACTCCGGGGGGATCCAGCATTTT. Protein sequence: CASSYSGGIQHF.

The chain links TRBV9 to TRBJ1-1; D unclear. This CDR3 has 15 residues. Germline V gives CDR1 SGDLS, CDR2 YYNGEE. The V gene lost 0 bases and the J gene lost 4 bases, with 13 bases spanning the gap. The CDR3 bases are TGTGCCAGCAGCGTAGATTACTCAACGGGCACTGAAGCTTTCTTT. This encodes CASSVDYSTGTEAFF.

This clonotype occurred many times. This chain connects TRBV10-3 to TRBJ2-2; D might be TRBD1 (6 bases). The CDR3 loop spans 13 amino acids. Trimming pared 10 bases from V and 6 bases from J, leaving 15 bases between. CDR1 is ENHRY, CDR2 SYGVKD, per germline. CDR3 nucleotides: TGTGCCACCTTGGGGGCGGGTCCCGGGGAGCTGTTTTTT. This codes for CATLGAGPGELFF.

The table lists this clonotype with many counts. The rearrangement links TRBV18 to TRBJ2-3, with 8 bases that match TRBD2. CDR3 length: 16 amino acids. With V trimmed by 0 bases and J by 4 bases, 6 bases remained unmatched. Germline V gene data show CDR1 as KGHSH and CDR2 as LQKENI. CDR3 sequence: CASSPPGAGGSDTQYF. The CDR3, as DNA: TGTGCCAGCTCACCACCAGGCGCGGGGGGTTCAGATACGCAGTATTTT.